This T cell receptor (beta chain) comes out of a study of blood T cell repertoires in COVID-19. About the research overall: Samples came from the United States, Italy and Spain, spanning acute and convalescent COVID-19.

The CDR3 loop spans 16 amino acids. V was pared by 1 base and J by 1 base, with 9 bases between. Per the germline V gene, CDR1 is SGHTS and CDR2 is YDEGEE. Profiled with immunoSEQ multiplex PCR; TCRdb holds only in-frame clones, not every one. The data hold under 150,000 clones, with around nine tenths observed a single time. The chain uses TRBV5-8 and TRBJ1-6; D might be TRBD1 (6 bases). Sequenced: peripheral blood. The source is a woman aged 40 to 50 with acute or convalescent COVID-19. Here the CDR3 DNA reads TGTGCCAGCAGCTTGAAAGGGGGATCCTATAATTCACCCCTCCACTTT. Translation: CASSLKGGSYNSPLHF.